These 11 T cell receptor beta chains came from one sample sequenced in a study of T-cell memory formation after mild COVID-19. TCRdb redid the calling of the 5' RACE reads with MiXCR, one entry per CDR3 protein. The data show about 250,000 distinct CDR3 sequences, with approximately 15% seen just once and 2.1% held by the top ten. Sequenced input: PBMCs or a T cell subset sorted from them (not recorded which). These receptors all stem from an adult woman who had mild COVID-19 (a few samples of this study predate the infection). Cell type and time point are not known.

This clonotype came up a few times. CDR3 loop: CASSYLPGRNLGANTEAFF. The CDR3 region has the DNA TGTGCCAGCAGTTATCTCCCGGGACGGAACTTAGGGGCGAACACTGAAGCTTTCTTT. This chain links TRBV6-6 with TRBJ1-1, with a tentative D call TRBD1 (5 bases). The CDR3 loop spans 19 amino acids. Per the germline V gene, CDR1 is MNHNY and CDR2 is SVGAGI (reference sequence). The germline V and J ends were trimmed by 3 bases and 1 base, with 24 bases remaining between them.

This clonotype was counted a few times. The J gene is TRBJ2-1, the V gene TRBV15; D possibly uses TRBD1 or TRBD2 (5 bases each). The CDR3 contains 16 residues. V was shortened by 5 bases and J by 4 bases, with 18 bases between the two germline ends. Germline-derived CDR1 and CDR2 are LNHNV and YYDKDF (reference sequence). CDR3 nucleotides: TGTGCCACCAGCCCCCGTCGACGGGGCTTATACAATGAGCAGTTCTTC. This translates into CATSPRRRGLYNEQFF. Using reference TRBV15 and TRBJ2-1 for the parts outside the CDR3, the full variable domain is DAMVIQNPRYQVTQFGKPVTLSCSQTLNHNVMYWYQQKSSQAPKLLFHYYDKDFNNEADTPDNFQSRRPNTSFCFLDIRSPGLGDTAMYLCATSPRRRGLYNEQFFGPGTRLTVL.

This clonotype has a single count. The chain has TRBV30 and TRBJ2-3, with 8 bases lining up with TRBD1. CDR3 length: 14 residues. The germline V gene encodes CDR1 GTSNPN and CDR2 SVGIG (reference sequence). The ends lost 2 bases at V and 1 base at J; junction bases unmatched: 2. CDR3 sequence (DNA): TGTGCCTGGAGTAGGGGACAGGGCACAGATACGCAGTATTTT. Amino acids: CAWSRGQGTDTQYF.

This chain uses TRBV19 with TRBJ1-5, with D hard to call. The CDR3 contains 15 residues. From germline, CDR1 is LNHDA and CDR2 SQIVND (reference sequence). Trimming cost V 5 bases and J 4 bases, with 15 bases left between them. CDR3 DNA sequence: TGTGCCAGTAGTTACCGAGAGGTTAGGAATCAGCCCCAGCATTTT. It encodes CASSYREVRNQPQHF.

This clonotype turned up a few times. The gene calls are TRBV5-1 and TRBJ1-1; no reliable D call. There are 14 residues in the CDR3. Germline V gene lookup returns CDR1 SGHRS and CDR2 YFSETQ. V was clipped by 4 bases and J by 5 bases, with 15 bases between them. The CDR3 bases are TGCGCCAGCAGCCCTGGGCCTAGGGAGACTGAAGCTTTCTTT. This gives the protein CASSPGPRETEAFF.

This clonotype was counted many times. The chain has TRBV19 and TRBJ1-5; D is ambiguous. Germline-derived CDR1 and CDR2 are LNHDA and SQIVND (reference sequence). The V end was cut by 9 bases, the J end by 9 bases, with 18 bases between. This CDR3 comprises 13 residues. The CDR3 nucleotides read TGTGCCAGCTCGGATCACCGGTCCGGGCCCCAGCATTTT. Translation: CASSDHRSGPQHF.

The V call is TRBV7-2, the J call TRBJ1-2; TRBD1 matches 10 bases. The CDR3 loop spans 15 amino acids. In germline, CDR1 is SGHTA, CDR2 FQGNSA. V was pared by 4 bases and J by 2 bases, with 4 bases of the junction left unmatched. As DNA, the CDR3 is TGTGCCAGCAGCTCTTGGGACAGGGGAAACTATGGCTACACCTTC. It encodes CASSSWDRGNYGYTF. The full variable domain, with the rest looked up from reference TRBV7-2 and TRBJ1-2, is GAGVSQSPSNKVTEKGKDVELRCDPISGHTALYWYRQSLGQGLEFLIYFQGNSAPDKSGLPSDRFSAERTGGSVSTLTIQRTQQEDSAVYLCASSSWDRGNYGYTFGSGTRLTVV.

This clonotype was seen many times. This chain connects TRBV20-1 to TRBJ1-1; D gene uncertain. Germline V gene sequence: CDR1 DFQATT, CDR2 SNEGSKA (reference sequence). Trimming shortened V by 5 bases and J by 4 bases, and 17 bases separated the two germline ends. The CDR3 totals 14 residues. CDR3 coding DNA: TGCAGTGCTGAAACACGACGGGGAGTCACTGAAGCTTTCTTT. Amino acid sequence: CSAETRRGVTEAFF.

The rearrangement links TRBV9 to TRBJ2-3; 9 positions agree with TRBD2. Germline trimming cut 1 base from V and 4 bases from J; bases unmatched to any gene: 10. The CDR3 length is 17 residues. Germline lookup yields CDR1 SGDLS and CDR2 YYNGEE. CDR3 in amino acids: CASSVRPGLADPDTQYF. CDR3 DNA: TGTGCCAGCAGCGTAAGGCCGGGACTAGCTGACCCAGATACGCAGTATTTT.

J is TRBJ2-1 and V is TRBV10-3, with 10 nucleotides matching TRBD2. This CDR3 comprises 12 residues. Looked up from germline, CDR1 is ENHRY and CDR2 is SYGVKD. V gave up 7 bases and J gave up 7 bases; unmatched junction bases: 1. DNA of the CDR3: TGTGCCATCATGGGACTAGCGAATGAGCAGTTCTTC. Translating it yields CAIMGLANEQFF.

This clonotype has only a few counts. The chain uses TRBV4-2 and TRBJ2-7; 8 nucleotides agree with TRBD2. J lost 4 bases, V lost 1 base, and 6 bases had no gene match. Germline CDR1 is LGHNA and CDR2 is YNFKEQ. The CDR3 totals 15 residues. The CDR3: CASSQGASGLYEQYF. For the CDR3, the DNA is TGTGCCAGCAGCCAAGGAGCTAGCGGGCTATACGAGCAGTACTTC.